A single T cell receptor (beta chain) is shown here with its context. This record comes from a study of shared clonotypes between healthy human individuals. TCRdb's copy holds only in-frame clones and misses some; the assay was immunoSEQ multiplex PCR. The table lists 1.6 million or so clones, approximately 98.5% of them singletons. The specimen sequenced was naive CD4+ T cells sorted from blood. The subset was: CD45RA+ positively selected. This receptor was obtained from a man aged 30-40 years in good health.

The CDR3 DNA is TGTGCCAGCAGCCAGATTTCCGGAGGCGGAAAACTGTTTTTT. It specifies CASSQISGGGKLFF. The rearrangement uses TRBV7-8 and TRBJ1-4; no firm D call. The CDR3 consists of 14 residues. The V and J ends lost 5 bases and 10 bases respectively, with 17 bases between them. CDR1 and CDR2 from the germline V gene are SGHVS and FQNEAQ.